This passage covers 7 T cell receptor beta chains from one sample sequenced in a study of vaccination effects on CD4 cells after COVID-19. The authors isolated CD4+ T cells after 10 days of culture. This individual tested PCR-positive for SARS-CoV-2 infection between March and December 2020. As their vaccination, participants received two doses of either BNT162b2 or mRNA-1273. Sequencing used immunoSEQ multiplex PCR; TCRdb keeps in-frame clones, though not all of them. The sample contains about 50,000 clones, around 70% of which appear only once. The antigens for these receptors are not known. Sequenced here: CD4+ T cells from PBMCs cultured without peptide, sampled after COVID-19 vaccination. The receptors shown here come from a human donor who had a prior SARS-CoV-2 infection.

The V and J genes are TRBV5-4 and TRBJ2-3, with 7 bases fitting TRBD1. The germline V gene encodes CDR1 SGHNT and CDR2 YYREEE (reference sequence). The V and J ends lost 4 bases and 4 bases, in that order; junction bases with no gene match: 6. The CDR3 is made up of 14 amino acids. As DNA, the CDR3 is TGTGCCAGCAGCCCGGGACAGCACTCAGATACGCAGTATTTT. Translating it yields CASSPGQHSDTQYF.

As regards this clone: The same CDR3 can be traced to other DNA sequences in this sample. The chain carries TRBV5-6 and TRBJ2-1; 7 bases fit TRBD1. The V gene end was trimmed by 4 bases and the J gene end by 3 bases; junction bases not matched to a gene: 10. This CDR3 comprises 16 residues. The germline gives CDR1 SGHDT, CDR2 YYEEEE. CDR3 nucleotide sequence: TGTGCCAGCAGCCGGACAGGCGCCAACCTCTACAATGAGCAGTTCTTC. The encoded protein is CASSRTGANLYNEQFF.

The V gene is TRBV7-9, the J gene TRBJ2-1; 13 bases fit TRBD2. The CDR3 sequence is 17 residues long. With 4 bases clipped from V and 4 bases from J, the junction kept 7 bases outside the gene matches. Germline V gene sequence: CDR1 SEHNR, CDR2 FQNEAQ (reference sequence). The DNA for the CDR3 is TGTGCCAGCAGCTACGGGGGACTAGCGGGAACATACAATGAGCAGTTCTTC. It encodes CASSYGGLAGTYNEQFF.

V usage is TRBV7-3 and J usage is TRBJ2-1; TRBD1 matches 9 bases. The V and J ends lost 2 bases and 2 bases, in that order; junction bases with no gene match: 1. The CDR3 spans 15 residues. The germline V gene encodes CDR1 SGHTA and CDR2 FQGTGA. The CDR3 nucleotides read TGTGCCAGCAGCTTAGGGACAGGGACCTACAATGAGCAGTTCTTC. It specifies CASSLGTGTYNEQFF.

The rearrangement uses TRBV5-1 and TRBJ1-4, with 8 bases that match TRBD1. Germline CDR1 is SGHRS and CDR2 is YFSETQ. This CDR3 comprises 15 residues. With V trimmed by 7 bases and J by 5 bases, 10 bases remained unmatched. The CDR3 nucleotides read TGCGCCAGCGCCGACCCGGGACAGGAAAATGAAAAACTGTTTTTT. This gives the protein CASADPGQENEKLFF.

The V and J genes are TRBV19 and TRBJ1-5; D is undetermined. The length of the CDR3 is 17 residues. The germline V gene has CDR1 LNHDA and CDR2 SQIVND (reference sequence). Trimming took 5 bases from V and 0 from J, leaving 17 bases between them. The CDR3 nucleotides are TGTGCCAGTAGTGTGTTGGTTTTGAGGCGTAGCAATCAGCCCCAGCATTTT. It translates to CASSVLVLRRSNQPQHF.

This clone appeared a few times. The V and J genes are TRBV12-5 and TRBJ1-2; D uncertain. With 4 bases removed from V and 2 bases from J, the gap between germline ends came to 8 bases. The germline gives CDR1 LGHNT, CDR2 FRNRAP. The CDR3 is 13 amino acids. The CDR3: CASGSGENYGYTF. The CDR3 nucleotides are TGTGCTAGTGGTTCCGGGGAGAACTATGGCTACACCTTC.